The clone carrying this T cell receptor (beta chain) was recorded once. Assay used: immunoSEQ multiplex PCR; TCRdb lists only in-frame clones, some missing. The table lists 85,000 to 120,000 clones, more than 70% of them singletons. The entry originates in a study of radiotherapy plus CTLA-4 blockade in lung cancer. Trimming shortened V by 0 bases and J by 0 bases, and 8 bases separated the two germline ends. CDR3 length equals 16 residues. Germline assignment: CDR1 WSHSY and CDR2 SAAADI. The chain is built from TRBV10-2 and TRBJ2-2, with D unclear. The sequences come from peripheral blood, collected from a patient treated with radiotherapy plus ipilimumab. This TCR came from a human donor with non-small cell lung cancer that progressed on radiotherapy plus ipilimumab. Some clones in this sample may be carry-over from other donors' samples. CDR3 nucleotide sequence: TGCGCCAGCAGTGAGTCGGCGGCTACGAACACCGGGGAGCTGTTTTTT. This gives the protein CASSESAATNTGELFF.